This note documents a single TCR beta chain sequence. Antigen specificity is unknown. This entry comes from a study of cytomegalovirus exposure and HLA in healthy donors. Study results and limitations: In the 120 validation repertoires, more than 85% of cluster scores exceeded 0, per a later analysis.

The CDR3 extends over 14 amino acids. Germline loops: CDR1 MNHNY, CDR2 SVGAGI (reference sequence). The V and J ends lost 2 bases and 6 bases respectively, with 8 bases between them. Sequencing was performed with immunoSEQ multiplex PCR; in TCRdb, only in-frame clones are kept and a portion is missing. The sample consists of some 220,000 clones, about 89% of them appearing once. The TCR comes from a woman younger than 30 in good health and CMV-seronegative. The sample was PBMCs. V and J are TRBV6-6 and TRBJ1-6; no definite D call. In nucleotides, the CDR3 is TGTGCCAGCAGTTACGATCGAGGTAATTCACCCCTCCACTTT. This translates into CASSYDRGNSPLHF.